This T cell receptor (beta chain) derives from a study of blood T cell repertoires in COVID-19. The germline CDR1 and CDR2 sequences are GTSNPN and SVGIG (reference sequence). V shed 0 bases and J shed 0 bases, with 3 bases lying between them. CDR3 length: 13 residues. Sequenced by immunoSEQ multiplex PCR; TCRdb stores in-frame clones only, minus some. The sample includes 300,000 to 450,000 clones, more than 65% of them seen just once. Material: peripheral blood. The source is a human donor with acute or convalescent COVID-19. The donor label of this sample is uncertain. This chain uses TRBV30 with TRBJ1-5; no clear D. CDR3 sequence (DNA): TGTGCCTGGAGTGTTAGTAGCAATCAGCCCCAGCATTTT. This codes for CAWSVSSNQPQHF.